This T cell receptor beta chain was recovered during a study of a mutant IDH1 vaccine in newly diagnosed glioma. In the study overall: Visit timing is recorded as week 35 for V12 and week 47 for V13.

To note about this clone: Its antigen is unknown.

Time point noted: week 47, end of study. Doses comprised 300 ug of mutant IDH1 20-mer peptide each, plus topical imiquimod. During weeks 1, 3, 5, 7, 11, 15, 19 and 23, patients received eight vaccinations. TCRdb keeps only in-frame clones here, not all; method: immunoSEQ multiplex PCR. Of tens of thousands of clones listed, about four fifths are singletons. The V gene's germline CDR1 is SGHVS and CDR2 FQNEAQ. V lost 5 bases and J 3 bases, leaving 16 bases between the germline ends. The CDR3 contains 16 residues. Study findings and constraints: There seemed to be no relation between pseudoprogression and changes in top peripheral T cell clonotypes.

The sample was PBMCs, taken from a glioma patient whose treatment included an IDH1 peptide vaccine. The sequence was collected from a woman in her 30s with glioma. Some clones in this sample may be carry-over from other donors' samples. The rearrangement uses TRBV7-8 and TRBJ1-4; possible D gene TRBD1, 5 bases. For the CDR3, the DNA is TGTGCCAGCAGCCCAAGCGGGGCAGGGTCTAATGAAAAACTGTTTTTT. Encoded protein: CASSPSGAGSNEKLFF.